This TCR beta chain was profiled in a study of cytomegalovirus exposure and HLA in healthy donors. Study summary: A prior study identified 117 million unique TCR beta sequences from 200 million or so T cells. Early released data comprised tens of millions of unique TCRs from HLA-typed donors. Of several hundred genotyped donors, 81% grouped in the Caucasian-associated ancestry cluster. General study findings and limits: Some highly shared sequence variants likely arose as a pipeline artifact.

PCR amplification relied on 60 Vbeta primers (plus 13 Jbeta primers). Assay used: immunoSEQ multiplex PCR; TCRdb lists only in-frame clones, some missing. The sample has roughly 140,000 clones; the top ten hold 0.96%. V shed 6 bases and J 0 bases; nucleotides not matched to a gene: 6. CDR3 size: 16 residues. Germline CDR1 reads SGDLS; CDR2 reads YYNGEE. Regarding this clone: Its antigen is still unknown.

The sequence was collected from a male donor in good health and CMV-seronegative. Sequences were obtained from PBMCs. The chain combines TRBV9 with TRBJ2-2; TRBD2 agrees at 9 bases. CDR3 DNA sequence: TGTGCCAGCACCGCGGGGGGGGTTACGAACACCGGGGAGCTGTTTTTT. Protein: CASTAGGVTNTGELFF.